Many counts were recorded for the clone carrying this T cell receptor beta chain. This sample is drawn from a study of neurological immune-mediated disorders. The cDNA was synthesized by means of template-switch 5'RACE, which was carried out with 10-nucleotide random UMIs. TCRdb re-derived calls from the 5' RACE reads in MiXCR, one entry per CDR3 protein. The sample lists about 54,000 distinct CDR3 sequences, 3.5% to 4% occurring once. Trimming took 0 bases from V and 0 from J; bases not matched to a gene: 8. This CDR3 contains 17 residues. CDR1 is SGHRS and CDR2 is YFSETQ in the germline V gene. The specimen was CD4+ T cells from blood. This clonotype was obtained from a woman between 40 and 55 years old with multiple sclerosis. The V gene is TRBV5-1, the J gene TRBJ1-1; TRBD1 matches 7 bases. The CDR3 DNA follows: TGCGCCAGCAGCTTGGAAAGACAGGGATCATTGAACACTGAAGCTTTCTTT. Residues: CASSLERQGSLNTEAFF.